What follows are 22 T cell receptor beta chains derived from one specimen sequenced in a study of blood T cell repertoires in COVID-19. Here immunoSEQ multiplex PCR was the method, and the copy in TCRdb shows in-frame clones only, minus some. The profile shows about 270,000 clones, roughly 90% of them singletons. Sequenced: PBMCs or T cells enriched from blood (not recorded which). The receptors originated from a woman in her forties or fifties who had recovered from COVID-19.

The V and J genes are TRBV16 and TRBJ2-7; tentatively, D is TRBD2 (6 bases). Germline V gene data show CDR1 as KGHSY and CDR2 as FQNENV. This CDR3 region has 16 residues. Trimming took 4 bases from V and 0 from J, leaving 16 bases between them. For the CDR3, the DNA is TGTGCCAGCAGCCGATGGGGGGACGGGAGCTCCTACGAGCAGTACTTC. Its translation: CASSRWGDGSSYEQYF.

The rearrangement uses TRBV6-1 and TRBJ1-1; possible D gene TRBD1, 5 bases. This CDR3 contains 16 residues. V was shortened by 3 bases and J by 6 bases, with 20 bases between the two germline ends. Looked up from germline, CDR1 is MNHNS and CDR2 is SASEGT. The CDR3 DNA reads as TGTGCCAGCAGTGACCCGGGGGGGGTCCTTGGCGCTGAAGCTTTCTTT. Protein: CASSDPGGVLGAEAFF.

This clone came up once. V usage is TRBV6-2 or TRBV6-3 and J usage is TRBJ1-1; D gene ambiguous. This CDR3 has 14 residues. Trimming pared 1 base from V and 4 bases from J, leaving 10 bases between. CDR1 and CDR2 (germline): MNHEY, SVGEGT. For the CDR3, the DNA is TGTGCCAGCAGTTACTACAAGTCCAGCACTGAAGCTTTCTTT. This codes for CASSYYKSSTEAFF.

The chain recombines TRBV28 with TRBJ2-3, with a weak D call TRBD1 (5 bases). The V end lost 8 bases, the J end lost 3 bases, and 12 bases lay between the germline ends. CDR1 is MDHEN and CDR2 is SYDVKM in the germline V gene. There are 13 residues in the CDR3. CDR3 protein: CASRRTGTDTQYF. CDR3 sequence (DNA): TGTGCCAGCCGAAGAACAGGTACAGATACGCAGTATTTT.

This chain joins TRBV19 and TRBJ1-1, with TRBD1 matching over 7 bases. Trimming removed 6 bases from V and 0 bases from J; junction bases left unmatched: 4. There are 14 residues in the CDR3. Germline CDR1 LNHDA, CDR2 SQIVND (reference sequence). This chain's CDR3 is CASSYRGLNTEAFF. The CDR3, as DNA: TGTGCCAGTAGCTACAGGGGTTTGAACACTGAAGCTTTCTTT.

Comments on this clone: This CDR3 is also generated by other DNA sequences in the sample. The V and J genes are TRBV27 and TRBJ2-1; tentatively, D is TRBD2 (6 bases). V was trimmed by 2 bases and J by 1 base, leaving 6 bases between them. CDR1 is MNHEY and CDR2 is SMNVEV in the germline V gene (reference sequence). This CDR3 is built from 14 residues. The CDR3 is CASSLGGSYNEQFF. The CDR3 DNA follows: TGTGCCAGCAGTTTAGGAGGGTCCTACAATGAGCAGTTCTTC.

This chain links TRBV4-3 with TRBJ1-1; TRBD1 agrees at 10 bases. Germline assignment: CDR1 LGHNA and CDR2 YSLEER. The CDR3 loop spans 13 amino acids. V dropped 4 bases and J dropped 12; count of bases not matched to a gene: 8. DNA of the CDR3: TGCGCCAGCAGCCCGATTACGGACAGGGGGACTTTCTTT. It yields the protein CASSPITDRGTFF.

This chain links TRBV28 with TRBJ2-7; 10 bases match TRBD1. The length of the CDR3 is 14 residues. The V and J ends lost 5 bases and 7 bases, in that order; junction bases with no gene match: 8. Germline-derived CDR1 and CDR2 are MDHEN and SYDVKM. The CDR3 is CASSVRQGAQEQYF. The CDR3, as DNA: TGTGCCAGCAGTGTCAGACAGGGGGCGCAGGAGCAGTACTTC.

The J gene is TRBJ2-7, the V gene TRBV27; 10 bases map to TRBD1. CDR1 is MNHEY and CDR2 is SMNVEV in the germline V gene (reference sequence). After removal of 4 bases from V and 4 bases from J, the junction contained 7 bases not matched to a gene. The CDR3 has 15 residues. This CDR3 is CASSSRQGARYEQYF. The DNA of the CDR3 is TGTGCCAGCAGTTCTCGACAGGGGGCGAGGTACGAGCAGTACTTC.

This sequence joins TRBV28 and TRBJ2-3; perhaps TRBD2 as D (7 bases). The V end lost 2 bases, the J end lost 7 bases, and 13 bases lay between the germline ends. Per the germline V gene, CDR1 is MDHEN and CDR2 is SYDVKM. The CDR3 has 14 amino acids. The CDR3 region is CASSLAGAHNTQYF. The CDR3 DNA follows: TGTGCCAGCAGTTTAGCGGGGGCTCACAATACGCAGTATTTT.

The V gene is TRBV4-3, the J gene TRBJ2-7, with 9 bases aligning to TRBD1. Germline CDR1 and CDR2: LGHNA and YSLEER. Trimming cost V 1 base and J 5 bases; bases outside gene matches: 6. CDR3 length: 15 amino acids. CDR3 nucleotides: TGCGCCAGCAGCCAAGTCCGGGACAGGGTAAACGAGCAGTACTTC. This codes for CASSQVRDRVNEQYF.

In DNA form, the CDR3 reads TGTGCCAGCTCACCCAGCGAAAATTCACCCCTCCACTTT. Protein product: CASSPSENSPLHF. The chain carries TRBV18 and TRBJ1-6; D is undetermined. The germline CDR1 and CDR2 sequences are KGHSH and LQKENI. The CDR3 runs 13 residues. The V end lost 3 bases, the J end lost 7 bases, and 7 bases lay between the germline ends.

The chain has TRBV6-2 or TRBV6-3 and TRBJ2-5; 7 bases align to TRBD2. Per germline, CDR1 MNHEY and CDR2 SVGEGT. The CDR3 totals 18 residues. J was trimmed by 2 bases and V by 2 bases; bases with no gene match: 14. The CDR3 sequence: CASSYGGDYAGFQETQYF. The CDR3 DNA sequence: TGTGCCAGCAGTTACGGTGGGGACTACGCGGGCTTTCAAGAGACCCAGTACTTC.

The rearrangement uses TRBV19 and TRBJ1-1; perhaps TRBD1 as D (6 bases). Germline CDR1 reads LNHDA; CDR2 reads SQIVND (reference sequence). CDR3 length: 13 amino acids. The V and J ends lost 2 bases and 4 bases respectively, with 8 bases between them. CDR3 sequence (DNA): TGTGCCAGTAGTATACTAGGGGGCACTGAAGCTTTCTTT. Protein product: CASSILGGTEAFF.

DNA for the CDR3: TGTGCCAGCAGTTACCGGCGGGAAGGCCCAACCTACGAGCAGTACTTC. Translated: CASSYRREGPTYEQYF. The chain carries TRBV6-2 or TRBV6-3 and TRBJ2-7; tentatively, D is TRBD2 (6 bases). The CDR3 is made up of 16 amino acids. Germline values: CDR1 MNHEY, CDR2 SVGEGT. The V gene lost 2 bases and the J gene lost 2 bases, with 16 bases spanning the gap.

CDR3 protein: CASSPETSGSRSTGELFF. In DNA, the CDR3 is TGTGCCAGCTCACCCGAGACTAGCGGGAGTAGGAGCACCGGGGAGCTGTTTTTT. The genes are TRBV18 and TRBJ2-2, with 12 bases aligning to TRBD2. V dropped 3 bases and J dropped 4; count of bases not matched to a gene: 9. The CDR3 contains 18 residues. Per germline, CDR1 KGHSH and CDR2 LQKENI.

CDR3 nucleotide sequence: TGTGCCAGCAGCTTAAAGGGGGCGCGAACAGATACGCAGTATTTT. As protein: CASSLKGARTDTQYF. This chain connects TRBV11-2 to TRBJ2-3; 7 positions agree with TRBD1. CDR1 and CDR2 from the germline V gene are SGHAT and FQNNGV. The V gene end was trimmed by 2 bases and the J gene end by 3 bases; junction bases not matched to a gene: 5. The CDR3 spans 15 residues.

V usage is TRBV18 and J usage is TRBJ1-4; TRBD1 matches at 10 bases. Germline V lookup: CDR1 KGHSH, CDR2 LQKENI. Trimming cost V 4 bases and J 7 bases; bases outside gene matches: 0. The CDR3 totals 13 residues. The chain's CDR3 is CASSRDRGEKLFF. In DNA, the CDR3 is TGTGCCAGCTCACGGGACAGGGGTGAAAAACTGTTTTTT. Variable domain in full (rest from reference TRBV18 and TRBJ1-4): NAGVMQNPRHLVRRRGQEARLRCSPMKGHSHVYWYRQLPEEGLKFMVYLQKENIIDESGMPKERFSAEFPKEGPSILRIQQVVRGDSAAYFCASSRDRGEKLFFGSGTQLSVL.

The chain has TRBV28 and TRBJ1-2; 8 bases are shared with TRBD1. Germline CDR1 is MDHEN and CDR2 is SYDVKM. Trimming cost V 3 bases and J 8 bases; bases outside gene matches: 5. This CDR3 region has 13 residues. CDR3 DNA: TGTGCCAGCAGTTTCCAGGGGGCGGGAGGCTACACCTTC. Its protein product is CASSFQGAGGYTF.

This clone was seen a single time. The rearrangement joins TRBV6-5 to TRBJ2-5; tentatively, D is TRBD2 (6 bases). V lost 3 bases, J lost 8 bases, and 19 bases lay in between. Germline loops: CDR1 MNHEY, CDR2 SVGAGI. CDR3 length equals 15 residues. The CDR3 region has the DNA TGTGCCAGCAGTTATTGGCGGGAAACCAAGAGTACCCAGTACTTC. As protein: CASSYWRETKSTQYF.

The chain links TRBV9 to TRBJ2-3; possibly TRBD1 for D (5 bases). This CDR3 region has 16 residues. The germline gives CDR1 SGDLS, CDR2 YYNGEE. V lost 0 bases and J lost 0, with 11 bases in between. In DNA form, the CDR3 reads TGTGCCAGCAGCGTAGCAGGGCGCAGTAGCACAGATACGCAGTATTTT. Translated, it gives CASSVAGRSSTDTQYF.

CDR3 loop: CARIDRGVGGGEQFF. In DNA, the CDR3 is TGTGCCAGAATCGACAGGGGAGTCGGCGGGGGTGAGCAGTTCTTC. The genes are TRBV2 and TRBJ2-1, with TRBD1 as a possible D gene (8 bases). There are 15 residues in the CDR3. Germline values: CDR1 SNHLY, CDR2 FYNNEI. Trimming pared 9 bases from V and 9 bases from J, leaving 24 bases between.